This T cell receptor beta chain was recovered during a study of blood T cell repertoires in COVID-19. On the study more broadly: The cDNA or gDNA used as material had been derived from T cells, B-cell-depleted T cells, or PBMCs.

Germline V gene lookup returns CDR1 SGHRS and CDR2 YFSETQ. Trimming took off 3 bases at V and 7 bases at J, with 13 bases between the two ends. This CDR3 contains 14 residues. Authors' analysis steps: Estimates of nucleated cell counts were drawn from the amplification of reference gene primers. The protocol was immunoSEQ multiplex PCR, while the TCRdb copy is restricted to in-frame clones and leaves out a portion. D and trimming were read from the DNA, whereas the V and J calls and clone size are those reported in that table. The sample carries some 340,000 clones, about 83% recorded once. The sequence came from a man younger than 45 with active or convalescent COVID-19. The chain has TRBV5-1 and TRBJ1-4; D possibly corresponds to TRBD1 (6 bases). Sequencing was done on a sample of peripheral blood. The CDR3 region has the DNA TGCGCCAGCAGCTCTACAGGGTTGCGTGAAAAACTGTTTTTT. It codes for CASSSTGLREKLFF.